A single sample is the source of the 13 T cell receptor beta chains below, sequenced in a study of siplizumab effects on memory and regulatory T cells. Sequenced by immunoSEQ multiplex PCR; TCRdb stores in-frame clones only, minus some. This table holds 90,000 to 140,000 clones, about 92% found once. The specimen was CD4+ T cells sorted from blood. The receptors derive from a human donor in good health.

This clone was observed a handful of times. CDR3 loop: CASSLNTAIHPEAFF. CDR3 bases: TGTGCCAGCAGCTTGAACACAGCCATTCACCCTGAAGCTTTCTTT. The chain is built from TRBV5-6 and TRBJ1-1; D is uncertain. The CDR3 is 15 amino acids. The germline V gene has CDR1 SGHDT and CDR2 YYEEEE. Trimming stripped 1 base from V and 6 bases from J, with 16 bases between.

The V gene is TRBV30, the J gene TRBJ1-2; D unresolved. The V gene's germline CDR1 is GTSNPN and CDR2 SVGIG (reference sequence). Trimming removed 3 bases at V and 8 bases at J, with 16 bases between. The CDR3 totals 13 residues. The DNA of the CDR3 is TGTGCCTGGAGACCCGGGATTCTGAGAGGCTACACCTTC. This gives the protein CAWRPGILRGYTF. The variable domain in full, with the rest retrieved from reference TRBV30 and TRBJ1-2, is SQTIHQWPATLVQPVGSPLSLECTVEGTSNPNLYWYRQAAGRGLQLLFYSVGIGQISSEVPQNLSASRPQDRQFILSSKKLLLSDSGFYLCAWRPGILRGYTFGSGTRLTVV.

The V gene is TRBV5-1, the J gene TRBJ2-1, with D possibly matching TRBD1 (7 bases). The CDR3 sequence is 14 residues long. V was shortened by 6 bases and J by 6 bases, with 16 bases between the two germline ends. The germline V gene has CDR1 SGHRS and CDR2 YFSETQ. CDR3 amino acids: CASKGATSVNEQFF. CDR3 in DNA: TGCGCCAGCAAGGGGGCGACTAGTGTCAATGAGCAGTTCTTC. The variable domain in full, completed from reference TRBV5-1 and TRBJ2-1, reads KAGVTQTPRYLIKTRGQQVTLSCSPISGHRSVSWYQQTPGQGLQFLFEYFSETQRNKGNFPGRFSGRQFSNSRSEMNVSTLELGDSALYLCASKGATSVNEQFFGPGTRLTVL.

The CDR3 DNA is TGTGCCAGCAGCTCCGGGACAACCACTAACTATGGCTACACCTTC. It encodes CASSSGTTTNYGYTF. The chain employs TRBV7-2 and TRBJ1-2, with D possibly matching TRBD1 (6 bases). CDR3 length: 15 amino acids. From germline, CDR1 is SGHTA and CDR2 FQGNSA. The V gene lost 4 bases and the J gene lost 0 bases, with 12 bases spanning the gap.

The chain has TRBV28 and TRBJ2-7, with TRBD2 matching 14 bases. Unmatched junction bases numbered 3, after V lost 1 base and J lost 4 bases. This CDR3 region has 16 residues. Germline loops: CDR1 MDHEN, CDR2 SYDVKM. The CDR3 spells CASSLYGTSGSYEQYF. The CDR3, as DNA: TGTGCCAGCAGTTTATATGGGACTAGCGGGAGTTACGAGCAGTACTTC.

J is TRBJ1-1 and V is TRBV6-5; no clear D gene. Deletions cut 2 bases from V and 1 base from J, with 5 bases between. Germline V lookup: CDR1 MNHEY, CDR2 SVGAGI. This CDR3 is built from 13 residues. The CDR3 sequence: CASSYVENTEAFF. The CDR3, as DNA: TGTGCCAGCAGTTACGTTGAGAACACTGAAGCTTTCTTT.

V usage is TRBV2 and J usage is TRBJ2-3; TRBD2 matches at 12 bases. The CDR3 sequence is 16 residues long. CDR1 SNHLY and CDR2 FYNNEI come from the germline V gene. V shed 5 bases, J shed 2 bases, and the junction held 5 bases outside the gene matches. This CDR3 is CASSNGLAGPTDTQYF. CDR3 DNA sequence: TGTGCCAGCAGTAACGGACTAGCGGGGCCCACAGATACGCAGTATTTT.

The chain has TRBV10-3 and TRBJ2-1; 9 positions match TRBD2. The J segment lost 2 bases and the V segment lost 6 bases, leaving 5 bases of the junction unmatched. This CDR3 has 15 amino acids. The germline V gene has CDR1 ENHRY and CDR2 SYGVKD. CDR3 DNA: TGTGCCATCAGGGGAGCGGGGGGAACCTACAATGAGCAGTTCTTC. This codes for CAIRGAGGTYNEQFF.

The rearrangement uses TRBV5-1 and TRBJ2-1, with no clear D. V was cut by 4 bases and J by 7 bases, with 18 bases left in between. Germline V gene lookup returns CDR1 SGHRS and CDR2 YFSETQ. The CDR3 runs 15 residues. This chain's CDR3 is CASSPTGRFGNEQFF. CDR3 sequence (DNA): TGCGCCAGCAGCCCGACGGGTAGGTTTGGGAATGAGCAGTTCTTC.

The chain has TRBV5-6 and TRBJ2-7, with D possibly matching TRBD1 (6 bases). V lost 2 bases and J 6 bases, leaving 9 bases between the germline ends. CDR1 and CDR2 (germline): SGHDT, YYEEEE. CDR3 size: 12 residues. CDR3 nucleotides: TGTGCCAGCAGCTTCCAGGGGACCGAGCAGTACTTC. It encodes CASSFQGTEQYF.

This sequence joins TRBV7-2 and TRBJ2-1; TRBD1 might be the D (6 bases). Per germline, CDR1 SGHTA and CDR2 FQGNSA. V gave up 2 bases and J gave up 2 bases, with 7 bases separating them. The CDR3 totals 14 residues. CDR3 region: CASSLRTAYNEQFF. CDR3 bases: TGTGCCAGCAGCTTAAGGACAGCCTACAATGAGCAGTTCTTC.

This clone came up once. The gene calls are TRBV27 and TRBJ2-7; possibly TRBD1 or TRBD2 for D (5 bases each). CDR1 is MNHEY and CDR2 is SMNVEV in the germline V gene (reference sequence). Trimming removed 3 bases at V and 1 base at J, with 22 bases between. This CDR3 comprises 18 residues. The chain's CDR3 is CASSFSQGRVGLSYEQYF. DNA of the CDR3: TGTGCCAGCAGTTTTTCGCAGGGACGGGTAGGTCTGTCCTACGAGCAGTACTTC.

This chain joins TRBV7-3 and TRBJ1-1; the D gene is possibly TRBD1 (5 bases). V lost 6 bases to trimming and J lost 5 bases, with 19 bases between them. CDR3 length: 15 amino acids. Germline values: CDR1 SGHTA, CDR2 FQGTGA. CDR3 nucleotide sequence: TGTGCCAGCAGGTCGCGTCGGGACGGGTGGACTGAAGCTTTCTTT. It codes for CASRSRRDGWTEAFF. The whole variable domain, remainder taken from reference TRBV7-3 and TRBJ1-1, is GAGVSQTPSNKVTEKGKYVELRCDPISGHTALYWYRQSLGQGPEFLIYFQGTGAADDSGLPNDRFFAVRPEGSVSTLKIQRTERGDSAVYLCASRSRRDGWTEAFFGQGTRLTVV.